This section outlines one T cell receptor (beta chain) sequence together with its context. What it recognizes is unknown. Trimming left V 0 bases short and J 4 bases short, with 9 bases between. This CDR3 has 14 amino acids. CDR1 MNHEY and CDR2 SVGEGT come from the germline V gene. This specimen comes from a study of T-cell memory formation after mild COVID-19. Regarding the study as a whole: The study found balanced CD4/CD8 in clones contracting day 15 to 85 and a CD4+ lean in later expanders. Some SARS-CoV-2-responding clones were already detected in memory before infection.

5'RACE primed at constant segments yielded TCR alpha and TCR beta cDNA libraries bearing sample barcodes and UMIs. MiXCR, run by TCRdb on the 5' RACE reads, gives a single entry per CDR3 protein. The table has 140,000 to 150,000 distinct CDR3 sequences, 15% to 20% seen once. This rearrangement joins TRBV6-2 or TRBV6-3 to TRBJ2-5; no reliable D call. The sequenced material came from PBMCs or a T cell subset sorted from them (not recorded which). This receptor was taken from an adult woman who had mild COVID-19 (a few samples of this study predate the infection). Cell type and time point are not known. Here the CDR3 reads CASSYSRNTETQYF. The CDR3 nucleotides are TGTGCCAGCAGTTACTCGAGAAATACAGAGACCCAGTACTTC.